Listed below are T cell receptor beta chains from one sample, sequenced in a study of blood T cell repertoires in COVID-19. Profiling relied on immunoSEQ multiplex PCR, and the TCRdb table lists in-frame clones only, not all of them. In the table there are about 180,000 clones, about 91% of which are singletons. The material sequenced was peripheral blood. The receptors originated from a woman aged 25 to 39 with acute or convalescent COVID-19. Each CDR3 is given with its conserved first and last residue. D genes are given only for firm matches. Size values are once, few and many counts, or a class for expanded clones, and some rows have none.

clone_size | j_call | v_call | d_call | cdr3_aa | cdr3_nt
. | TRBJ1-3 | TRBV9 | . | CASSPRGTHGNTIYF | TGTGCCAGCAGCCCGCGGGGGACACATGGAAACACCATATATTTT
. | TRBJ2-1 | TRBV11-2 | . | CASSGSGFYNEQFF | TGTGCCAGCAGCGGATCAGGGTTTTACAATGAGCAGTTCTTC
once | TRBJ2-1 | TRBV12-5 | TRBD1 | CASGPGTGVSFF | TGTGCTAGTGGTCCCGGGACAGGGGTGTCGTTCTTC
. | TRBJ1-6 | TRBV9 | . | CASSVAEGRARSPLHF | TGTGCCAGCAGCGTAGCCGAGGGCAGAGCTCGGTCACCCCTCCACTTT
. | TRBJ1-3 | TRBV6-5 | . | CASSPLQGGNTIYF | TGTGCCAGCAGCCCCCTGCAGGGAGGAAACACCATATATTTT
. | TRBJ2-1 | TRBV5-6 | . | CASWATQVNEQFF | TGTGCCAGCTGGGCCACCCAGGTCAATGAGCAGTTCTTC
. | TRBJ2-1 | TRBV15 | TRBD2 | CATSTPLAGGPYEQFF | TGTGCCACCAGCACACCTCTAGCGGGAGGGCCCTATGAGCAGTTCTTC
. | TRBJ1-1 | TRBV12-5 | TRBD1 | CASDNGTVNTEAFF | TGTGCTAGTGACAATGGGACAGTGAACACTGAAGCTTTCTTT
. | TRBJ1-3 | TRBV5-4 | TRBD1 | CASSRQGAGEDTIYF | TGTGCCAGCAGCAGACAGGGGGCAGGGGAAGACACCATATATTTT
few | TRBJ1-6 | TRBV19 | TRBD1 | CASSMAGQVDSPLHF | TGTGCCAGTAGTATGGCCGGACAGGTAGATTCACCCCTCCACTTT
. | TRBJ2-7 | TRBV19 | TRBD1 | CASSMGTGGIYEQYF | TGTGCCAGTAGTATGGGGACAGGGGGTATTTACGAGCAGTACTTC
once | TRBJ2-1 | TRBV2 | TRBD1 | CATTGTGVYEQFF | TGTGCCACAACCGGGACAGGGGTCTATGAGCAGTTCTTC
. | TRBJ2-4 | TRBV5-1 | TRBD2 | CASSLWEGENIQYF | TGCGCCAGCAGCTTGTGGGAGGGAGAAAACATTCAGTACTTC
. | TRBJ1-4 | TRBV10-2 | . | CASRIGGNEKLFF | TGCGCCAGCAGGATCGGGGGGAATGAAAAACTGTTTTTT
. | TRBJ1-3 | TRBV5-1 | TRBD1 | CASSNQTGFGNTIYF | TGCGCCAGCAGCAACCAGACAGGGTTTGGAAACACCATATATTTT
. | TRBJ2-3 | TRBV2 | . | CASGLYTDTQYF | TGTGCCAGCGGACTCTACACAGATACGCAGTATTTT